What follows are 3 T cell receptor beta chains derived from one specimen sequenced in a study of blood T cell repertoires in COVID-19. The protocol was immunoSEQ multiplex PCR, while the TCRdb copy is restricted to in-frame clones and leaves out a portion. The data contain about 480,000 clones, roughly 90% of them singletons. The sequencing input was PBMCs or T cells enriched from blood (not recorded which). All receptors come from a middle-aged woman who had recovered from COVID-19.

The chain has TRBV29-1 and TRBJ1-5, with 7 positions matching TRBD1. V gave up 6 bases and J gave up 4 bases; unmatched junction bases: 3. CDR1 and CDR2 from the germline V gene are SQVTM and ANQGSEA. CDR3 length equals 12 residues. The CDR3 spells CSVQGGNQPQHF. In DNA, the CDR3 is TGCAGCGTCCAGGGGGGAAATCAGCCCCAGCATTTT.

This chain connects TRBV2 to TRBJ2-7; D is possibly TRBD1 (6 bases). Trimming removed 6 bases at V and 2 bases at J, with 11 bases between. Germline V lookup: CDR1 SNHLY, CDR2 FYNNEI. The CDR3 is made up of 13 amino acids. CDR3 in amino acids: CASSVGTTYEQYF. The CDR3 DNA reads TGTGCCAGCAGCGTTGGGACAACCTACGAGCAGTACTTC.

In DNA form, the CDR3 reads TGTGCCAGCAGTGAACTACAGGGCGCAGGGAACTATGGCTACACCTTC. Translated, it gives CASSELQGAGNYGYTF. The rearrangement uses TRBV2 and TRBJ1-2, with a tentative D call TRBD1 (6 bases). CDR1 and CDR2 (germline): SNHLY, FYNNEI. The CDR3 covers 16 residues. V lost 2 bases to trimming and J lost 2 bases, with 15 bases between them. The whole variable domain, filled in from reference TRBV2 and TRBJ1-2, reads EPEVTQTPSHQVTQMGQEVILRCVPISNHLYFYWYRQILGQKVEFLVSFYNNEISEKSEIFDDQFSVERPDGSNFTLKIRSTKLEDSAMYFCASSELQGAGNYGYTFGSGTRLTVV.